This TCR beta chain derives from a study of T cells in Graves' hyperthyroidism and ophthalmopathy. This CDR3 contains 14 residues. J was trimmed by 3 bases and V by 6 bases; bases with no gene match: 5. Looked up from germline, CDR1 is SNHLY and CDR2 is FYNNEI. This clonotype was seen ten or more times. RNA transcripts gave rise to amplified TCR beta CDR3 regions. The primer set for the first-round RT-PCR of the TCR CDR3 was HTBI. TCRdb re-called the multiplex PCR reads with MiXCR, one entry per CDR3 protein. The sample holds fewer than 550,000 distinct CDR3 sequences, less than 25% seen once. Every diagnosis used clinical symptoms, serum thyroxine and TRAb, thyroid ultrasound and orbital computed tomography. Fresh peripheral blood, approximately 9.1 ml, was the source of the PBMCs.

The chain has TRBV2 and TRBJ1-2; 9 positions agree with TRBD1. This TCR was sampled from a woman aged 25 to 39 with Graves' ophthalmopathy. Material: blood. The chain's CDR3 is CASRRDREHYGYTF. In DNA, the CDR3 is TGTGCCAGCAGGCGGGACAGGGAACACTATGGCTACACCTTC.